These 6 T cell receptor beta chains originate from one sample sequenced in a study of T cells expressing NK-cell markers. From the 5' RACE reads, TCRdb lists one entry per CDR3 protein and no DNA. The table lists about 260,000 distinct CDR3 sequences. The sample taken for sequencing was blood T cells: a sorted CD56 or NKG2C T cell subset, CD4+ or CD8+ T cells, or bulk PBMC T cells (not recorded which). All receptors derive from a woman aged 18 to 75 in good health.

The CDR3 protein is CASMTGIQPQHF. The chain combines TRBV6-1 with TRBJ1-5. The CDR3 has 12 amino acids. Germline CDR1 reads MNHNS; CDR2 reads SASEGT.

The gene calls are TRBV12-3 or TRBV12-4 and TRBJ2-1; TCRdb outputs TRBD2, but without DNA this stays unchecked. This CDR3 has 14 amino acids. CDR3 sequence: CASSPTTGTRRQFF.

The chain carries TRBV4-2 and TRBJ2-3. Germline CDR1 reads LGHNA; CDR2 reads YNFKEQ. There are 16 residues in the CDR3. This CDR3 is CASSQDYELGTDTQYF.

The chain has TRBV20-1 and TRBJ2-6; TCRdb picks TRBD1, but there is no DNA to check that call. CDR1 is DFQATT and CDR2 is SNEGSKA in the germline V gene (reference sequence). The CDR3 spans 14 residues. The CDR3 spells CSAAPGAGANVLTF.

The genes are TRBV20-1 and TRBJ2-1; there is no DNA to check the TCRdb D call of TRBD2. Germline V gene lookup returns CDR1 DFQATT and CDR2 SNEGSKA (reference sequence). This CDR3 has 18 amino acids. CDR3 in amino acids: CSADGLAGGMSSYNEQFF.

CDR3 protein: CSARGTVGPDTQYF. The V call is TRBV20-1, the J call TRBJ2-3; the D gene TCRdb calls, TRBD1, cannot be checked with no DNA. The germline gives CDR1 DFQATT, CDR2 SNEGSKA (reference sequence). The CDR3 consists of 14 residues.